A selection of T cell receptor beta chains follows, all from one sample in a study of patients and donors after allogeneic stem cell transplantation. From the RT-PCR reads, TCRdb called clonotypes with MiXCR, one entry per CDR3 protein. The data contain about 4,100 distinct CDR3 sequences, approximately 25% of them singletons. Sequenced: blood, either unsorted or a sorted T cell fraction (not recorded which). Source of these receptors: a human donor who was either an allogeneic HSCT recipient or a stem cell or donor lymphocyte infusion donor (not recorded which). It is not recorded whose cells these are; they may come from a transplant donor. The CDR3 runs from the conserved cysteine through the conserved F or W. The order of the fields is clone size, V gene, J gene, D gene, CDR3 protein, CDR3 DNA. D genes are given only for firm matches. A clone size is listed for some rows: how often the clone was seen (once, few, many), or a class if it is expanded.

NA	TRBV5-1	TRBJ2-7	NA	CASRETAYEQYF	TGCGCCAGCAGGGAGACAGCCTACGAGCAGTACTTC
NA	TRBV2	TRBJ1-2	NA	CASSGADGIGNYGYTF	TGTGCCAGCAGTGGGGCTGACGGGATAGGTAACTATGGCTACACCTTC
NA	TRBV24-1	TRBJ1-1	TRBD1	CATRQADRGTEAFF	TGTGCCACCAGACAAGCGGACAGGGGCACTGAAGCTTTCTTT
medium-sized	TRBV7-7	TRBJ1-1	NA	CASSLQENTEAFF	TGTGCCAGCAGCTTACAGGAGAACACTGAAGCTTTCTTT
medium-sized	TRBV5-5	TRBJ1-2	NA	CASSVTAQYGYTF	TGTGCCAGCAGTGTGACAGCCCAGTATGGCTACACCTTC
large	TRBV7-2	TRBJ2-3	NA	CASSTGEVADTQYF	TGTGCCAGCAGCACCGGAGAGGTGGCAGATACGCAGTATTTT
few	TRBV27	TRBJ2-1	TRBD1	CATTDRGTNEQFF	TGTGCCACCACGGACAGGGGGACGAATGAGCAGTTCTTC
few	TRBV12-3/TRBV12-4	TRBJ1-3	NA	CARKSSGNTIYF	TGTGCCCGCAAGAGCTCTGGAAACACCATATATTTT
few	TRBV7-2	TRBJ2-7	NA	CASKNDGLIYEQYF	TGTGCCAGCAAAAACGACGGACTTATCTACGAGCAGTACTTC
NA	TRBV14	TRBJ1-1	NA	CASSQLSDTEAFF	TGTGCCAGCAGCCAATTAAGTGACACTGAAGCTTTCTTT
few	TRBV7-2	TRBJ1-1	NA	CASSPALGHLNTEAFF	TGTGCCAGCAGCCCAGCCTTGGGACACCTGAACACTGAAGCTTTCTTT
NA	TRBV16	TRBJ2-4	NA	CASSQFSGGANIQYF	TGTGCCAGCAGCCAATTTTCCGGGGGCGCGAACATTCAGTACTTC
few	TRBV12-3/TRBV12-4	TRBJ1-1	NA	CASRGTVPNARAFF	TGTGCCAGCAGGGGAACAGTCCCGAATGCTCGGGCTTTCTTT
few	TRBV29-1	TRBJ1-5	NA	CSVGEASNQPQHF	TGCAGCGTGGGAGAGGCTTCCAATCAGCCCCAGCATTTT
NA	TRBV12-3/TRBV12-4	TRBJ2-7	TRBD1	CASSPGPGQGAYEQYF	TGTGCCAGCAGCCCGGGTCCGGGACAGGGGGCTTACGAGCAGTACTTC
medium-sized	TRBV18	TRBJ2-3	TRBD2	CASSPPLAGGKDTQYF	TGTGCCAGCTCACCCCCCCTAGCGGGGGGTAAAGATACGCAGTATTTT
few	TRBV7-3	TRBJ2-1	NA	CASSPGRSSYNEQFF	TGTGCCAGCAGCCCCGGACGGAGCTCCTACAATGAGCAGTTCTTC
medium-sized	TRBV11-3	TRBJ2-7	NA	CASSLGRDYEQYF	TGTGCCAGCAGCTTAGGGCGGGACTACGAGCAGTACTTC
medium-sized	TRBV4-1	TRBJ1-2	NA	CASSQDLSSGVDYGYTF	TGCGCCAGCAGCCAAGATCTTTCTTCCGGGGTAGACTATGGCTACACCTTC
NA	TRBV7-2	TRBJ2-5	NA	CASSLVPSQETQYF	TGTGCCAGCAGCTTAGTCCCTAGCCAAGAGACCCAGTACTTC
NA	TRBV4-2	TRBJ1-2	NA	CASSQEVQGSGHGYTF	TGTGCCAGCAGCCAAGAGGTCCAGGGCAGCGGGCATGGCTACACCTTC
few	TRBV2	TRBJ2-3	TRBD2	CASSESSGITDTQYF	TGTGCCAGCAGTGAATCTAGCGGGATCACAGATACGCAGTATTTT
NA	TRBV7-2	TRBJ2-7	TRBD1	CASSLWVTGESYEQYF	TGTGCCAGCAGCTTATGGGTGACAGGGGAGTCCTACGAGCAGTACTTC
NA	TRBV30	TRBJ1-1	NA	CAWSRGLNTEAFF	TGTGCCTGGAGTAGGGGATTGAACACTGAAGCTTTCTTT
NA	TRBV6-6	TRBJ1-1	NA	CASNRPNTEAFF	TGTGCCAGCAACCGACCGAACACTGAAGCTTTCTTT
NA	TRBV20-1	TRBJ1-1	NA	CSAGAEAFF	TGCAGTGCTGGGGCTGAAGCTTTCTTT
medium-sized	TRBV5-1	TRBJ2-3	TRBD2	CASQDRLAGTPDTQYF	TGCGCCAGCCAGGATCGACTAGCGGGGACCCCAGATACGCAGTATTTT
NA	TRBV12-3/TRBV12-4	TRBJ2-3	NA	CASRQEGLTDTQYF	TGTGCCAGCAGACAAGAGGGGCTCACAGATACGCAGTATTTT
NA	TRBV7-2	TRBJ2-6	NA	CASSQSWGFGANVLTF	TGTGCCAGCAGCCAATCATGGGGATTTGGGGCCAACGTCCTGACTTTC
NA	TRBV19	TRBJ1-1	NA	CASSIRYKYTEAFF	TGTGCCAGTAGTATACGGTATAAATACACTGAAGCTTTCTTT